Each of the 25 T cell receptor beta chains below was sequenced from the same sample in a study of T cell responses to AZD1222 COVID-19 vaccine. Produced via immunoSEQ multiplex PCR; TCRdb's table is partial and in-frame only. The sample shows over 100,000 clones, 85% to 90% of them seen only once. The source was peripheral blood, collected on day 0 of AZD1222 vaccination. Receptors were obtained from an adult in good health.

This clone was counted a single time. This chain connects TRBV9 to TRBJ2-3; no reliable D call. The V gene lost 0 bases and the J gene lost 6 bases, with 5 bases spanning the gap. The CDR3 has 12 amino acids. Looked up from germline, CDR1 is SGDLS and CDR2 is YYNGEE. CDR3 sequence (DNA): TGTGCCAGCAGCGTAGATTGGGATACGCAGTATTTT. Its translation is CASSVDWDTQYF. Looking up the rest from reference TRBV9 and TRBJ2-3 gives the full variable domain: DSGVTQTPKHLITATGQRVTLRCSPRSGDLSVYWYQQSLDQGLQFLIQYYNGEERAKGNILERFSAQQFPDLHSELNLSSLELGDSALYFCASSVDWDTQYFGPGTRLTVL.

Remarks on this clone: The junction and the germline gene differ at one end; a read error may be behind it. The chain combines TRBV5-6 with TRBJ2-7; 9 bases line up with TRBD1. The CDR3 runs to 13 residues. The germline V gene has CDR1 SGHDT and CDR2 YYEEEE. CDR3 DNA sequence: TGTGCCAGCAGTGAGGGACAGGGCTACAAGCAGTACTTC. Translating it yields CASSEGQGYKQYF.

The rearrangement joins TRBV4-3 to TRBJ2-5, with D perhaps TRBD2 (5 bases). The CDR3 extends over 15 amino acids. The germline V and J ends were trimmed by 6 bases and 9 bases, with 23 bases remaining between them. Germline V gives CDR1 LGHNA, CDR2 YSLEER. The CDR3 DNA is TGCGCCAGCAGTAAGAGGGCGGGCAGTCAATTGTCCCAGTACTTC. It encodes CASSKRAGSQLSQYF.

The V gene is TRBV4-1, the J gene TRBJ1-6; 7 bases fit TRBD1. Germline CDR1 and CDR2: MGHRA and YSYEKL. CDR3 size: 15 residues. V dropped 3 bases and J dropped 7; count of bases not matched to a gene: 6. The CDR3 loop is CASSQTGFQNSPLHF. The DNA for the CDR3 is TGCGCCAGCAGCCAGACAGGGTTCCAAAATTCACCCCTCCACTTT.

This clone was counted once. The CDR3 sequence: CASSPVHNPQKGNEQYF. CDR3 coding DNA: TGTGCCAGCTCACCAGTCCACAATCCTCAAAAAGGTAACGAGCAGTACTTC. The chain employs TRBV18 and TRBJ2-7; no clear D. V lost 2 bases, J lost 5 bases, and 22 bases lay in between. CDR3 size: 17 residues. Germline CDR1 and CDR2: KGHSH and LQKENI.

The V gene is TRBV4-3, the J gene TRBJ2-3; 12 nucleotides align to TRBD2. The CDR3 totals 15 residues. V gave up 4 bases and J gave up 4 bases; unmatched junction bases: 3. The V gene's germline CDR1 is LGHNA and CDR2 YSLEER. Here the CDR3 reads CASSPSGGASDTQYF. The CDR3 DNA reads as TGCGCCAGCAGCCCTAGCGGGGGGGCCTCAGATACGCAGTATTTT.

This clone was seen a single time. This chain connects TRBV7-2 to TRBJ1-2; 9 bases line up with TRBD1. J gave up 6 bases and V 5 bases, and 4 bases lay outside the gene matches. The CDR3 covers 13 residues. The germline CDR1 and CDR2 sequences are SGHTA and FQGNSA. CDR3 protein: CASSRDRENGYTF. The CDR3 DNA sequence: TGTGCCAGCAGCCGGGACAGGGAAAATGGCTACACCTTC.

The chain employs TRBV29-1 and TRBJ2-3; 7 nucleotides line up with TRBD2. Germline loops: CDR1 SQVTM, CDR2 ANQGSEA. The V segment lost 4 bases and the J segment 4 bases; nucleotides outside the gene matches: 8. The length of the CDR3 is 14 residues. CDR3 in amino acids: CSVVLAVVSDTQYF. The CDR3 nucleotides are TGCAGCGTTGTTCTAGCGGTAGTCTCAGATACGCAGTATTTT.

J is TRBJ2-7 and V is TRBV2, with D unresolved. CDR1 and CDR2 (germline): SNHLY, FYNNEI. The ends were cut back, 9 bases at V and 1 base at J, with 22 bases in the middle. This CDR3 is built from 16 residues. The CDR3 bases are TGTGCCAGGAAACGGGCGGCAGGCCTTCAGTCCTACGAGCAGTACTTC. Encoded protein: CARKRAAGLQSYEQYF.

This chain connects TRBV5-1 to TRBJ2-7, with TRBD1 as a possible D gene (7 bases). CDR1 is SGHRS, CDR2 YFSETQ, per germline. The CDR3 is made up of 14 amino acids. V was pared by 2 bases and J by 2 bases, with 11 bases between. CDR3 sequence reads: CASSFSGGPYEQYF. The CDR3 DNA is TGCGCCAGCAGCTTCTCAGGGGGGCCCTACGAGCAGTACTTC.

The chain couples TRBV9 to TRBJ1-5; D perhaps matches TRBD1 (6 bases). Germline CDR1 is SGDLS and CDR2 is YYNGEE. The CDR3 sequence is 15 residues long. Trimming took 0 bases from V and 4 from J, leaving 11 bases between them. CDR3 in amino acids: CASSVDGTLNQPQHF. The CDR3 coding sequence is TGTGCCAGCAGCGTAGATGGGACACTAAATCAGCCCCAGCATTTT.

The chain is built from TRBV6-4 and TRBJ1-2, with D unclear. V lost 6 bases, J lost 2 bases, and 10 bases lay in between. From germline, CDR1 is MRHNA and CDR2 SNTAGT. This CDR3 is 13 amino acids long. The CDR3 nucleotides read TGTGCCAGCAGGGAACAGAGAAACTATGGCTACACCTTC. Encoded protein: CASREQRNYGYTF.

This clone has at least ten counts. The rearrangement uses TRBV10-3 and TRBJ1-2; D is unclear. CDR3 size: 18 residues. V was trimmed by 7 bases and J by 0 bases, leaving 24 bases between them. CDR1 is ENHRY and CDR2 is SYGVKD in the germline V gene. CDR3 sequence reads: CAITQEVDGKPANYGYTF. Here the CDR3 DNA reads TGTGCCATCACCCAAGAGGTGGACGGCAAACCCGCTAACTATGGCTACACCTTC.

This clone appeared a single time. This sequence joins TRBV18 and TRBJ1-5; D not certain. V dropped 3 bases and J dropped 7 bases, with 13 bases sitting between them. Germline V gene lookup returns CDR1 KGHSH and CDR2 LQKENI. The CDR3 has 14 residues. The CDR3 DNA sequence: TGTGCCAGCTCACCGGGTGAATTAAGGCAGCCCCAGCATTTT. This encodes CASSPGELRQPQHF.

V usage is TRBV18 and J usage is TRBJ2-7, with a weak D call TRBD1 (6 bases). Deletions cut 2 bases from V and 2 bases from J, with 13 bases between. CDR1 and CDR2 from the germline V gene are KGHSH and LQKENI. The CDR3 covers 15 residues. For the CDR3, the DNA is TGTGCCAGCTCACCAGGGAACGGACAGACCTACGAGCAGTACTTC. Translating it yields CASSPGNGQTYEQYF.

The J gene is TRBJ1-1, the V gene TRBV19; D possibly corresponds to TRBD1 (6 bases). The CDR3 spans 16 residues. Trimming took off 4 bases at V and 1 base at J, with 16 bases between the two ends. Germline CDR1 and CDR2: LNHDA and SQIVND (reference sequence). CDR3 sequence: CASSTAWTAQNTEAFF. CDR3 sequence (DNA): TGTGCCAGTAGTACCGCCTGGACAGCGCAGAACACTGAAGCTTTCTTT.

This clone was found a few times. The CDR3, as DNA: TGTGCCAGCAAGAGGACACCCGATAGTGGTGGCTACACCTTC. Residues: CASKRTPDSGGYTF. The chain joins TRBV7-3 to TRBJ1-2, with D possibly matching TRBD1 (5 bases). Per germline, CDR1 SGHTA and CDR2 FQGTGA. V dropped 7 bases and J dropped 7 bases, with 19 bases sitting between them. There are 14 residues in the CDR3.

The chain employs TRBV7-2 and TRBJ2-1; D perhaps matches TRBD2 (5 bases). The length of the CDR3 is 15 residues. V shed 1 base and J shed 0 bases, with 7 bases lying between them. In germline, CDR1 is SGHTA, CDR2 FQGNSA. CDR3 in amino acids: CASSLGGGSYNEQFF. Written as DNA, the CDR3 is TGTGCCAGCAGCTTAGGAGGAGGCTCCTACAATGAGCAGTTCTTC.

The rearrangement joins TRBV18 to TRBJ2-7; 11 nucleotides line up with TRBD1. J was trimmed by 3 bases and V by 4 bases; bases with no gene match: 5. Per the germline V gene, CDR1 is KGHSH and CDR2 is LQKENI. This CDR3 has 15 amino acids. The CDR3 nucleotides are TGTGCCAGCTCACTAGGGACAGGGGGATACTACGAGCAGTACTTC. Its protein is CASSLGTGGYYEQYF. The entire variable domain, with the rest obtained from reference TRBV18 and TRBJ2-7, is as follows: NAGVMQNPRHLVRRRGQEARLRCSPMKGHSHVYWYRQLPEEGLKFMVYLQKENIIDESGMPKERFSAEFPKEGPSILRIQQVVRGDSAAYFCASSLGTGGYYEQYFGPGTRLTVT.

CDR3 sequence reads: CASSPDGRQNQPQHF. As DNA, the CDR3 is TGTGCCAGCTCACCTGATGGACGGCAAAATCAGCCCCAGCATTTT. This chain links TRBV18 with TRBJ1-5; D unclear. The CDR3 length is 15 residues. V was trimmed by 3 bases and J by 4 bases, leaving 13 bases between them. Germline V CDR1 and CDR2: KGHSH, LQKENI. Filled out from reference TRBV18 and TRBJ1-5, the complete variable domain reads NAGVMQNPRHLVRRRGQEARLRCSPMKGHSHVYWYRQLPEEGLKFMVYLQKENIIDESGMPKERFSAEFPKEGPSILRIQQVVRGDSAAYFCASSPDGRQNQPQHFGDGTRLSIL.

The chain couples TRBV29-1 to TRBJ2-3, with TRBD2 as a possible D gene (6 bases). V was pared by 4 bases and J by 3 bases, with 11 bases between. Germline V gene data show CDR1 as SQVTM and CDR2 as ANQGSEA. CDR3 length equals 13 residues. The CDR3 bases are TGCAGCGTTGGCAGGGCGGGGACAGATACGCAGTATTTT. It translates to CSVGRAGTDTQYF.

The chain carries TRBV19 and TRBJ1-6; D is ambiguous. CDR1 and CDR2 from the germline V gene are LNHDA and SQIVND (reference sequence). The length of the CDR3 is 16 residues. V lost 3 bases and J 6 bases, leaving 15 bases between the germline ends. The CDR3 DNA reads TGTGCCAGTAGTATGGGTACCGGGTCCACTAATTCACCCCTCCACTTT. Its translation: CASSMGTGSTNSPLHF.

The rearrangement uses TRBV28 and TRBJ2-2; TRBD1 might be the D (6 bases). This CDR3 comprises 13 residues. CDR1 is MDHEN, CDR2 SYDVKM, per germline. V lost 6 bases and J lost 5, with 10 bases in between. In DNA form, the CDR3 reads TGTGCCAGCAGGGCAGGGGTTACCGGGGAGCTGTTTTTT. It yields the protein CASRAGVTGELFF. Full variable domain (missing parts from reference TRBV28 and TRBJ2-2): DVKVTQSSRYLVKRTGEKVFLECVQDMDHENMFWYRQDPGLGLRLIYFSYDVKMKEKGDIPEGYSVSREKKERFSLILESASTNQTSMYLCASRAGVTGELFFGEGSRLTVL.

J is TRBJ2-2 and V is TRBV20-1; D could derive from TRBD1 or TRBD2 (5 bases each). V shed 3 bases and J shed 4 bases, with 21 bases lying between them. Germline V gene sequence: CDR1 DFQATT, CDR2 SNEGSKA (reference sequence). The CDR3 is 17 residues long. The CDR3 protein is CSASRWRGTIVTGELFF. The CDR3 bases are TGCAGTGCTAGTAGATGGAGAGGGACGATTGTCACCGGGGAGCTGTTTTTT.

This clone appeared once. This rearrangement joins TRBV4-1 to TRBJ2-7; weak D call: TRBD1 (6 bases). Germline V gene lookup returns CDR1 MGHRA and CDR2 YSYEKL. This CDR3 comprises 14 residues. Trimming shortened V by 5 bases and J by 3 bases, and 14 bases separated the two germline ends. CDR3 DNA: TGCGCCAGCAGCGGAGCCGGCAGGGGCTACGAGCAGTACTTC. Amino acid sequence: CASSGAGRGYEQYF.